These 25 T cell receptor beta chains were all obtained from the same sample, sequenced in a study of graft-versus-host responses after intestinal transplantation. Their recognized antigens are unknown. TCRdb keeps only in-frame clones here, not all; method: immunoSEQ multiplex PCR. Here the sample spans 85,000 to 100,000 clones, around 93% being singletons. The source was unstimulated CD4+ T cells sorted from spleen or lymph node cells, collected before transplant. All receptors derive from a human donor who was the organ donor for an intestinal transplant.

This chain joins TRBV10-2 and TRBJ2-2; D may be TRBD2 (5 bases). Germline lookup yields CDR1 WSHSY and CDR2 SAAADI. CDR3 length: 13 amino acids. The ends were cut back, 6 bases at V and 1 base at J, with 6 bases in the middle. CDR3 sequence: CASRDWNTGELFF. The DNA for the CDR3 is TGCGCCAGCAGGGACTGGAACACCGGGGAGCTGTTTTTT.

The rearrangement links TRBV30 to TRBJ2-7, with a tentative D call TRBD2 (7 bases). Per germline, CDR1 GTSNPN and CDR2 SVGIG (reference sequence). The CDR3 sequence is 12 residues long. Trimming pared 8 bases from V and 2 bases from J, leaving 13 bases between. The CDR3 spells CAGGGRTYEQYF. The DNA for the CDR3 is TGTGCCGGGGGGGGGCGTACCTACGAGCAGTACTTC.

The DNA for the CDR3 is TGCGCCAGCAGCTTGGGAGGAACAAATGAGCAGTTCTTC. Translating gives CASSLGGTNEQFF. This chain uses TRBV5-1 with TRBJ2-1; D gene ambiguous. Trimming took 0 bases from V and 7 from J, leaving 8 bases between them. Per germline, CDR1 SGHRS and CDR2 YFSETQ. The CDR3 covers 13 residues. Looking up the rest from reference TRBV5-1 and TRBJ2-1 gives the full variable domain: KAGVTQTPRYLIKTRGQQVTLSCSPISGHRSVSWYQQTPGQGLQFLFEYFSETQRNKGNFPGRFSGRQFSNSRSEMNVSTLELGDSALYLCASSLGGTNEQFFGPGTRLTVL.

Here the CDR3 DNA reads TGCGCCAGCAGTGAGGCCAGTTCCTACAATGAGCAGTTCTTC. Protein product: CASSEASSYNEQFF. The chain has TRBV10-1 and TRBJ2-1; D call uncertain. With 2 bases removed from V and 1 base from J, the gap between germline ends came to 6 bases. This CDR3 spans 14 amino acids. Germline-derived CDR1 and CDR2 are WNHNN and SYGVQD (reference sequence).

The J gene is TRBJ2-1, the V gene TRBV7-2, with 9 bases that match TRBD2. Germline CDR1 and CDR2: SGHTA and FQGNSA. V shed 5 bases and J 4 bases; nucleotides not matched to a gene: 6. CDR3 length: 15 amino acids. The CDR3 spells CASSRQAGGYNEQFF. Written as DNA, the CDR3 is TGTGCCAGCAGCCGCCAAGCGGGGGGTTACAATGAGCAGTTCTTC. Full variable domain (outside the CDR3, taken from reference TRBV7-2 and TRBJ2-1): GAGVSQSPSNKVTEKGKDVELRCDPISGHTALYWYRQSLGQGLEFLIYFQGNSAPDKSGLPSDRFSAERTGGSVSTLTIQRTQQEDSAVYLCASSRQAGGYNEQFFGPGTRLTVL.

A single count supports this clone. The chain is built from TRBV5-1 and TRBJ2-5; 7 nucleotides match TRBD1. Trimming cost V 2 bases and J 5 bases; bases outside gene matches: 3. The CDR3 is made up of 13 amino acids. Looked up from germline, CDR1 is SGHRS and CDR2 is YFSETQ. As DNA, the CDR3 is TGCGCCAGCAGCTTCGAGGGGGCTGAGACCCAGTACTTC. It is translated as CASSFEGAETQYF.

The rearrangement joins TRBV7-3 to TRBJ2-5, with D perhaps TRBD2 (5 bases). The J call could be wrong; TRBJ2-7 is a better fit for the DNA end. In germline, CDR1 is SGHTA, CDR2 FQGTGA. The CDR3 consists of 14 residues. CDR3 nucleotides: TGTGCCAGCAGCTTAAGGCCCGGGGACTACGAGCAGTACTTC. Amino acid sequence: CASSLRPGDYEQYF.

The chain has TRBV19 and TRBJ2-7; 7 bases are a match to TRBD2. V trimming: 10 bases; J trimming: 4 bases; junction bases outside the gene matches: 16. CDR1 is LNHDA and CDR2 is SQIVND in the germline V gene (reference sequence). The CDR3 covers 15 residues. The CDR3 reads CATRGRAEVIYEQYF. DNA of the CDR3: TGTGCCACCCGGGGGAGGGCCGAAGTGATTTACGAGCAGTACTTC.

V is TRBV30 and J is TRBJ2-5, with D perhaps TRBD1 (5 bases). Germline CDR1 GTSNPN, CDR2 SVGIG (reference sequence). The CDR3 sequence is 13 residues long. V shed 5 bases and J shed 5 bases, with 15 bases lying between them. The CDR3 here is CAWSSGSLETQYF. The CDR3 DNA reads TGTGCCTGGTCCTCAGGGTCATTGGAGACCCAGTACTTC.

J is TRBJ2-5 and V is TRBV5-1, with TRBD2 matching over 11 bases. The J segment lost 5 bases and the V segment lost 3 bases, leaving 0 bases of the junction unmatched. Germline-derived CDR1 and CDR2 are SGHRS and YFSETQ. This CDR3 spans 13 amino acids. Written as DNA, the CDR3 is TGCGCCAGCAGCTGGACTAGCGGGGAGACCCAGTACTTC. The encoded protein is CASSWTSGETQYF.

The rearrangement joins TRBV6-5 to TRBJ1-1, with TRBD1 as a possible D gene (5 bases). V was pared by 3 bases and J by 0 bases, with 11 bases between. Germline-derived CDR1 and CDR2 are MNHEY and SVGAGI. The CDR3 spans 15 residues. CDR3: CASSYFRQMNTEAFF. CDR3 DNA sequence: TGTGCCAGCAGTTATTTTCGACAGATGAACACTGAAGCTTTCTTT.

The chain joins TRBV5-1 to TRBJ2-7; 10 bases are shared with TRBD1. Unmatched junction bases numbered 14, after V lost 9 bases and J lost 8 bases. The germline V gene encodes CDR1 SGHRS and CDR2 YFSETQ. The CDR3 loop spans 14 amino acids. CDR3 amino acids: CATKKGTGEDKQYF. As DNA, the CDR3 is TGCGCCACCAAAAAAGGGACAGGGGAGGACAAGCAGTACTTC. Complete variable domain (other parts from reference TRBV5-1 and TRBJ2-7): KAGVTQTPRYLIKTRGQQVTLSCSPISGHRSVSWYQQTPGQGLQFLFEYFSETQRNKGNFPGRFSGRQFSNSRSEMNVSTLELGDSALYLCATKKGTGEDKQYFGPGTRLTVT.

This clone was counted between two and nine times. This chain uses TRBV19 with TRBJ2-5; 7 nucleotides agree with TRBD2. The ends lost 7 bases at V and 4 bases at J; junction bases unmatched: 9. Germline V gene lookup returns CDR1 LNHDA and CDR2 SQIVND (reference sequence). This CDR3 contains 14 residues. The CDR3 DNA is TGTGCCAGTATGGGCCTAGCGGTGGGAGAGACCCAGTACTTC. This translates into CASMGLAVGETQYF.

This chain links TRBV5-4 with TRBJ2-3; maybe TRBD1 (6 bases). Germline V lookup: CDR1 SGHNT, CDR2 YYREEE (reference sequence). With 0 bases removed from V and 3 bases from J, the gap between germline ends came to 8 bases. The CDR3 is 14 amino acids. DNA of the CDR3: TGTGCCAGCAGCTTGGTTGACAGGACAGATACGCAGTATTTT. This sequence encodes CASSLVDRTDTQYF.

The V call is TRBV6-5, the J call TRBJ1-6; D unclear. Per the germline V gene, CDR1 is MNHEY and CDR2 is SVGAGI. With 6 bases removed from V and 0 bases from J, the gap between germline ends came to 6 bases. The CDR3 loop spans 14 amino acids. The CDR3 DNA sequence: TGTGCCAGCAGACGGAGCTCCTATAATTCACCCCTCCACTTT. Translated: CASRRSSYNSPLHF.

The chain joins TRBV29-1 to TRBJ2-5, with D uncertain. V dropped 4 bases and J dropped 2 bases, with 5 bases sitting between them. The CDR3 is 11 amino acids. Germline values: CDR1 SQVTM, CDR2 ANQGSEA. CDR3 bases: TGCAGCGTTGTCCCTCAAGAGACCCAGTACTTC. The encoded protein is CSVVPQETQYF.

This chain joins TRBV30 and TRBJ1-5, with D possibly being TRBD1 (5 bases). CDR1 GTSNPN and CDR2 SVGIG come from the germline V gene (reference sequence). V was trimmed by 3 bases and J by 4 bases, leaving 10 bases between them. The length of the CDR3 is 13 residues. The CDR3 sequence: CAWSPTENQPQHF. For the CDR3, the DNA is TGTGCCTGGAGCCCGACAGAAAATCAGCCCCAGCATTTT.

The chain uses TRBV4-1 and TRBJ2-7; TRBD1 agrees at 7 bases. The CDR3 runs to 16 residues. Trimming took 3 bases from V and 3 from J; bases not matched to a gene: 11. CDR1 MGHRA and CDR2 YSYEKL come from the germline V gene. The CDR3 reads CASSHLRGQRIYEQYF. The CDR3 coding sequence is TGCGCCAGCAGCCACCTACGGGGACAGCGGATCTACGAGCAGTACTTC.

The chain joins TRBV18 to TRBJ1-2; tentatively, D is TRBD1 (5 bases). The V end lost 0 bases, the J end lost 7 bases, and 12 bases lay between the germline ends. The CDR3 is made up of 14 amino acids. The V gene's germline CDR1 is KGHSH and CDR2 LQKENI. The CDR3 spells CASSPPHQGGGYTF. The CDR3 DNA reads TGTGCCAGCTCACCACCCCATCAGGGAGGTGGCTACACCTTC.

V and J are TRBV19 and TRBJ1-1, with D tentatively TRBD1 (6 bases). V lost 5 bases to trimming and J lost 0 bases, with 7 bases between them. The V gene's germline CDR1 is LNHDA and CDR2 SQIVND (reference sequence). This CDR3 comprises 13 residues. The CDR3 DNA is TGTGCCAGTAGTGGGACACTGAACACTGAAGCTTTCTTT. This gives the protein CASSGTLNTEAFF.

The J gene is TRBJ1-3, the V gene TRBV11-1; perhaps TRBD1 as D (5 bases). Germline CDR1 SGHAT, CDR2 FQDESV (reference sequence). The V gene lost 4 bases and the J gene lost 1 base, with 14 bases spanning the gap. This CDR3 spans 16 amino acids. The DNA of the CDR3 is TGTGCCAGCAGCTACGGGGACTACCTTTCTGGAAACACCATATATTTT. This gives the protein CASSYGDYLSGNTIYF.

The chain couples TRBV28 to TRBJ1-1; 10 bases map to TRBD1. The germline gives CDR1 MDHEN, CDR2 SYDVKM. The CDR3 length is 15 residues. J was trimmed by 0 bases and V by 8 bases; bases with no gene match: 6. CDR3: CASPRTGGMNTEAFF. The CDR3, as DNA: TGTGCCAGCCCCAGGACAGGGGGAATGAACACTGAAGCTTTCTTT.

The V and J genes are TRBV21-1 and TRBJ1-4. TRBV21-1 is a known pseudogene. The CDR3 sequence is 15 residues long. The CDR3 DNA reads TGTGCCAGCAGCAAAGGGGGGGGTCTCGTCAAAAAACTGTTTTTT. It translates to CASSKGGGLVKKLFF.

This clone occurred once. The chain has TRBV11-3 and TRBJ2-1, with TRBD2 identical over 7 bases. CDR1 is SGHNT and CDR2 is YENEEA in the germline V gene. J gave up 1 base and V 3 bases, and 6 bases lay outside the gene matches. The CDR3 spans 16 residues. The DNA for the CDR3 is TGTGCCAGCAGCTTGGTCTGGGGACTATCCTACAATGAGCAGTTCTTC. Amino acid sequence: CASSLVWGLSYNEQFF.

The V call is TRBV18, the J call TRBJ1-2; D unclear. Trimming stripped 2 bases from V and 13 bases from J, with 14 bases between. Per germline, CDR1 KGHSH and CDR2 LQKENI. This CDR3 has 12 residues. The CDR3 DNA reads TGTGCCAGCTCACCAGGGGAGACCCGGGGCACCTTC. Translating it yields CASSPGETRGTF.